The entry below describes one T cell receptor (beta chain). Its antigen is as yet unknown. Looked up from germline, CDR1 is ENHRY and CDR2 is SYGVKD. J lost 8 bases, V lost 6 bases, and 9 bases had no gene match. The CDR3 is made up of 15 amino acids. These data originate in a study of blood T cells in healthy people across ages. A J-beta primer mix and a sample-barcoded 5' primer were used in a second PCR of roughly 6 to 12 cycles. Via MiXCR, TCRdb re-called the 5' RACE reads, giving one row per CDR3 protein. Of just over 1 million distinct CDR3 sequences listed, 40% to 50% were seen once; the top ten hold about 19%. Study-wide points: Age brought a roughly linear fall in TCR beta diversity measured per million T cells.

The TCR was taken from a woman aged 55-70 years in good health. Sequenced material: blood. The chain employs TRBV10-3 and TRBJ2-1; 11 positions match TRBD2. The CDR3 DNA reads TGTGCCATCAGGGTAGCGGGAGGGCCGGACCATGAGCAGTTCTTC. This encodes CAIRVAGGPDHEQFF.